This T cell receptor (beta chain) was documented in a study of cytomegalovirus exposure and HLA in healthy donors. Study conclusions and caveats: The authors considered a cluster of highly shared sequence variants likely to be a sequencing artifact.

Germline V gene sequence: CDR1 MNHEY, CDR2 SMNVEV (reference sequence). The CDR3 has 15 amino acids. V gave up 0 bases and J gave up 7 bases; unmatched junction bases: 6. The PCR used 60 Vbeta and 13 Jbeta primers. As originally analysed: A later analysis counted around 74 million unique TCR beta chains, about 10 million shared. Using immunoSEQ multiplex PCR, the repertoire was profiled, and TCRdb retains in-frame clones only, with some absent. Clone size and V and J calls were adopted from that table, with D and trimming inferred from the DNA. The data show approximately 140,000 clones, around 77% seen once. On this clone itself: Its matching antigen is unknown.

What was sequenced was PBMCs. The chain recombines TRBV27 with TRBJ2-7, with 10 bases fitting TRBD2. This receptor was obtained from a woman in her forties or fifties in good health and CMV-seronegative. CDR3 DNA sequence: TGTGCCAGCAGTTTATCGGTAGCGGGAGGTGGAGAGCAGTACTTC. Its translation is CASSLSVAGGGEQYF.